Here is one T cell receptor (beta chain) with its context. The entry originates in a study of OX40 agonist ivuxolimab in advanced cancers. With 0 bases removed from V and 5 bases from J, the gap between germline ends came to 16 bases. Germline V gene sequence: CDR1 GTSNPN, CDR2 SVGIG (reference sequence). This CDR3 is built from 15 residues. Assay used: immunoSEQ multiplex PCR; TCRdb lists only in-frame clones, some missing. The data hold 55,000 to 70,000 clones, with approximately 86% observed a single time. Drawing of blood for sampling happened at baseline, at cycle 4 day 1, and at cycle 7 day 1. The genes are TRBV30 and TRBJ1-2; TRBD1 might be the D (6 bases). The sequences come from CD4+ or CD8+ T cells sorted from blood, collected in a trial of the OX40 agonist ivuxolimab. This receptor was identified in an adult with an advanced solid tumor such as melanoma, head and neck, liver or kidney cancer. The CDR3 sequence: CAWSVPGQGLYGYTF. The CDR3 coding sequence is TGTGCCTGGAGTGTACCGGGGCAGGGGCTATATGGCTACACCTTC.